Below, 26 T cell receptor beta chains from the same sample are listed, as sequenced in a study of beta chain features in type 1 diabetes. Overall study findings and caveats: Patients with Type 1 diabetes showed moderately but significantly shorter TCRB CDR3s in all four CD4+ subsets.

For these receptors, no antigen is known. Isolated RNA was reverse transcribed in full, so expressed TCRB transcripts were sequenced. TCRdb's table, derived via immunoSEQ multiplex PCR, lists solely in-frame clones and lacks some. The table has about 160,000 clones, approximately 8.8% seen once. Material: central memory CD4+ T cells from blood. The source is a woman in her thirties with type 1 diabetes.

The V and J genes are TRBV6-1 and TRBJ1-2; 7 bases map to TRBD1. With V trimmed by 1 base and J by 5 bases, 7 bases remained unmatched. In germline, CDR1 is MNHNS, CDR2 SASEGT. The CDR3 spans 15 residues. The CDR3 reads CASSEVAGGWYGYTF. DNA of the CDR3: TGTGCCAGCAGTGAAGTAGCAGGGGGATGGTATGGCTACACCTTC.

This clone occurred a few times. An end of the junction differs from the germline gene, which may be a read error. The CDR3 region is CASSLTGNTEAFF. CDR3 DNA: TGTGCTAGCAGCCTAACGGGAAACACTGAAGCTTTCTTT. This chain links TRBV7-7 with TRBJ1-1; D call uncertain. CDR1 is SSHAT and CDR2 is FNYEAQ in the germline V gene (reference sequence). The CDR3 is 13 amino acids.

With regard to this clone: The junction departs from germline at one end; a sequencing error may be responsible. The CDR3 DNA follows: TGTGCCAGCGGCTTCATAACCCAGGGAAGTGAGCAGTTCTTC. It codes for CASGFITQGSEQFF. The rearrangement uses TRBV7-3 and TRBJ2-1, with D perhaps matching TRBD1 (5 bases). CDR1 and CDR2 (germline): SGHTA, FQGTGA. This CDR3 spans 14 amino acids.

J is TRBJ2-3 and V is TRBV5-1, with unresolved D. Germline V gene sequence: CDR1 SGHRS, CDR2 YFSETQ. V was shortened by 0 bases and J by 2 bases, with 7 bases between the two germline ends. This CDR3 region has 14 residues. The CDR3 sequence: CASSLGLITDTQYF. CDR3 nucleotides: TGCGCCAGCAGCTTGGGACTCATCACAGATACGCAGTATTTT.

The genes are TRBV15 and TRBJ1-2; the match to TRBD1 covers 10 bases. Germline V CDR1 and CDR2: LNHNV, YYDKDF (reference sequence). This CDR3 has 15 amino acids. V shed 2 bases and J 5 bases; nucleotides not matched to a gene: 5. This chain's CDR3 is CATSRPGQGRYGYTF. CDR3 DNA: TGTGCCACCAGCAGACCGGGACAGGGGAGATATGGCTACACCTTC.

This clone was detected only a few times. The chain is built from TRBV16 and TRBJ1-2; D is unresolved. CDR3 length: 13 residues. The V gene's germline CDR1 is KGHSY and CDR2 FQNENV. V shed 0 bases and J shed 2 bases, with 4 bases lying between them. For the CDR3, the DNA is TGTGCCAGCAGCCAATCGCAGAACTATGGCTACACCTTC. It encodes CASSQSQNYGYTF.

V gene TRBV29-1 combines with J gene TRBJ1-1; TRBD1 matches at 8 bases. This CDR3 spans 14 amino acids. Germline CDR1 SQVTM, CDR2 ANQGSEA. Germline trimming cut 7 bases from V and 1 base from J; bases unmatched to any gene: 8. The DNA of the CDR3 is TGCAGCGGACGAAGGGACAGGACGAACACTGAAGCTTTCTTT. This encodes CSGRRDRTNTEAFF.

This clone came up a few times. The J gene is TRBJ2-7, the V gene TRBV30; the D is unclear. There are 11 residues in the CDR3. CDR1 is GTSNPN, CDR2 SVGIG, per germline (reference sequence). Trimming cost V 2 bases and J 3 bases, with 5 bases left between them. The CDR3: CAWSLRYEQYF. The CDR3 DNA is TGTGCCTGGAGTCTCCGCTACGAGCAGTACTTC.

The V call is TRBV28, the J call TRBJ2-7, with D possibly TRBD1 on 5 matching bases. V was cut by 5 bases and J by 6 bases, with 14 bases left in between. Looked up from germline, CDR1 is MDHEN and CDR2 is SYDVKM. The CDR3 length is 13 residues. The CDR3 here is CASSPASGPEQYF. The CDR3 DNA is TGTGCCAGCAGTCCCGCCTCAGGGCCCGAGCAGTACTTC.

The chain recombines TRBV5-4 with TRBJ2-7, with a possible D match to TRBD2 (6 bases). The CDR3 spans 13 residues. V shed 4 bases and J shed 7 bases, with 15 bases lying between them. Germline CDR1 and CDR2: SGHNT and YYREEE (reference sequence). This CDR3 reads CASSPRIGGEQYF. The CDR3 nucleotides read TGTGCCAGCAGCCCCCGGATTGGGGGGGAGCAGTACTTC.

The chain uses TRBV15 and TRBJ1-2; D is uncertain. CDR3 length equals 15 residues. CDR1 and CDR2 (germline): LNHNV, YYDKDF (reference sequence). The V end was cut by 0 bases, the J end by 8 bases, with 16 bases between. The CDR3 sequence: CATSRDPLRGGGYTF. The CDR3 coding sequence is TGTGCCACCAGCAGAGATCCACTCCGGGGTGGCGGCTACACCTTC.

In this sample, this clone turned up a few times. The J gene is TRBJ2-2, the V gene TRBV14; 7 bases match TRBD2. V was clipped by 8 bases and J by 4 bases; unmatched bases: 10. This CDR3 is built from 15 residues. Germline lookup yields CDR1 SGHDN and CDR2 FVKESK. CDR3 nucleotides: TGTGCCAGCGGGAGGGCCCTGGACGGCACCGGGGAGCTGTTTTTT. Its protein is CASGRALDGTGELFF. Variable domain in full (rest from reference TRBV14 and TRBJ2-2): EAGVTQFPSHSVIEKGQTVTLRCDPISGHDNLYWYRRVMGKEIKFLLHFVKESKQDESGMPNNRFLAERTGGTYSTLKVQPAELEDSGVYFCASGRALDGTGELFFGEGSRLTVL.

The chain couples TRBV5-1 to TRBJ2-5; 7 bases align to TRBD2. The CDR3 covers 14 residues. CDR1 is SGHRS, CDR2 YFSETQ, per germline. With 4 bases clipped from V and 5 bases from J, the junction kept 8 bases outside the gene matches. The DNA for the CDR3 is TGCGCCAGCAGCGAAGGGAGGGTCGGGGAGACCCAGTACTTC. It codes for CASSEGRVGETQYF.

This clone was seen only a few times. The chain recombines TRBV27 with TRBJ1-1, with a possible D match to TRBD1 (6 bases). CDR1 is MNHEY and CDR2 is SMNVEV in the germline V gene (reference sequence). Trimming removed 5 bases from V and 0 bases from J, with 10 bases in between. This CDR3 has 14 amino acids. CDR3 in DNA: TGTGCCAGCAGTCTAGACAGGATGAACACTGAAGCTTTCTTT. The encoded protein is CASSLDRMNTEAFF.

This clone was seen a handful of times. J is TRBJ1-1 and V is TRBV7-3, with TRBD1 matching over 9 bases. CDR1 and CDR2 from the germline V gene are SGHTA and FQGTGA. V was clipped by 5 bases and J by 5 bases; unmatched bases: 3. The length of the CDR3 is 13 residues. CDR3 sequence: CASSRQGETEAFF. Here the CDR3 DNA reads TGTGCCAGCAGCCGACAGGGGGAGACTGAAGCTTTCTTT.

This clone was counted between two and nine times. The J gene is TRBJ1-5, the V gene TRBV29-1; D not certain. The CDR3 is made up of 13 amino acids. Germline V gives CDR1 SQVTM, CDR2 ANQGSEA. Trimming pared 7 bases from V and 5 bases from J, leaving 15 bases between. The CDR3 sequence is CSAAAALDQPQHF. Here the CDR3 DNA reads TGCAGCGCTGCAGCGGCTTTAGATCAGCCCCAGCATTTT.

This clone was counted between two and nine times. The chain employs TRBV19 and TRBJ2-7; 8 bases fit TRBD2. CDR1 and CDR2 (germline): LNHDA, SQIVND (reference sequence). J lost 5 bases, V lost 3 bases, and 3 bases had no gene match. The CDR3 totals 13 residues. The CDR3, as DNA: TGTGCCAGTAGTATTCAGCGGGAGAACGAGCAGTACTTC. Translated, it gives CASSIQRENEQYF.

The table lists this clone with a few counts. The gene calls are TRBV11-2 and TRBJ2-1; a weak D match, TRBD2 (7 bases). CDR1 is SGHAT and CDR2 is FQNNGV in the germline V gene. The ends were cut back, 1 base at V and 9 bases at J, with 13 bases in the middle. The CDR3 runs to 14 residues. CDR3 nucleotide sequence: TGTGCCAGCAGCTTAGTGGGGAGGGGGGTTGAGCAGTTCTTC. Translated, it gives CASSLVGRGVEQFF.

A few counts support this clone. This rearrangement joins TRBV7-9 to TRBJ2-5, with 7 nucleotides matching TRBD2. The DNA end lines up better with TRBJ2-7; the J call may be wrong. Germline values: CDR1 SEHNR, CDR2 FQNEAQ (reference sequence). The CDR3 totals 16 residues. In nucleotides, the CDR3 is TGTGCCAGCAGCTTAGGAGTGAAGCGGGAAAGCGGCGAGCAGTACTTC. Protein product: CASSLGVKRESGEQYF.

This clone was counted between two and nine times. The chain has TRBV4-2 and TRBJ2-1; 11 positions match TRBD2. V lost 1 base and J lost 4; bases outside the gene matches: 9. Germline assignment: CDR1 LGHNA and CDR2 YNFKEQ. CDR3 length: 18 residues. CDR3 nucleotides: TGTGCCAGCAGCCAAGGCCAAACCGGGACTAGCGGTTACAATGAGCAGTTCTTC. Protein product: CASSQGQTGTSGYNEQFF.

In DNA form, the CDR3 reads TGTGCCATCACGGGGAACCGGGGGGAAGGCTACACCTTC. Its protein is CAITGNRGEGYTF. The V call is TRBV10-3, the J call TRBJ1-2; possible D gene TRBD1, 5 bases. Germline CDR1 ENHRY, CDR2 SYGVKD. This CDR3 spans 13 amino acids. V was shortened by 7 bases and J by 8 bases, with 17 bases between the two germline ends.

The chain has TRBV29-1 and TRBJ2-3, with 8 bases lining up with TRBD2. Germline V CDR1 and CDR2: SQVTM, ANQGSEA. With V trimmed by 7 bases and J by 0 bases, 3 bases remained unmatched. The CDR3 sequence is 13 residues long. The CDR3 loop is CSGGLVSTDTQYF. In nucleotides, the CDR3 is TGCAGCGGGGGACTAGTGAGCACAGATACGCAGTATTTT.

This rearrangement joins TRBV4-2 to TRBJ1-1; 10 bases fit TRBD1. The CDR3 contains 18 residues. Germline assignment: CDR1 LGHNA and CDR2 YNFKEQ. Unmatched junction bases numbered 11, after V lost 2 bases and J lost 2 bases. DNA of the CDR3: TGTGCCAGCAGCCAACGGCTTGGGGACAGGGGATATAACACTGAAGCTTTCTTT. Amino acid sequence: CASSQRLGDRGYNTEAFF.

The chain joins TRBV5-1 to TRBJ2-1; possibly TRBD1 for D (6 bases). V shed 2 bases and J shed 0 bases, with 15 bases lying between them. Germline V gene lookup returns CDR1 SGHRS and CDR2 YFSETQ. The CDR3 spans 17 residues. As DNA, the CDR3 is TGCGCCAGCAGCTTTCCTCCAGGGGAGAGCTCCTACAATGAGCAGTTCTTC. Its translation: CASSFPPGESSYNEQFF.

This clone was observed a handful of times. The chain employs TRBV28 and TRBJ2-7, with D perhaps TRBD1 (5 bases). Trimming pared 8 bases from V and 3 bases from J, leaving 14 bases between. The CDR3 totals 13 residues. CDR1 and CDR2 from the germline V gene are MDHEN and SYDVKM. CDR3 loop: CASGRQMRYEQYF. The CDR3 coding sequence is TGTGCCAGCGGGCGACAGATGCGCTACGAGCAGTACTTC.

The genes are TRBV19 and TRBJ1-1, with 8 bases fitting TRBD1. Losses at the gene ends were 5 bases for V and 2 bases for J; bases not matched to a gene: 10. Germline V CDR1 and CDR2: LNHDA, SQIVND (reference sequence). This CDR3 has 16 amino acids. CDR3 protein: CASSRDRTRVNTEAFF. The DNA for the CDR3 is TGTGCCAGTAGTCGGGACAGGACGCGCGTAAACACTGAAGCTTTCTTT. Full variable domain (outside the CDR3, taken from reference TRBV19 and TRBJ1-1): DGGITQSPKYLFRKEGQNVTLSCEQNLNHDAMYWYRQDPGQGLRLIYYSQIVNDFQKGDIAEGYSVSREKKESFPLTVTSAQKNPTAFYLCASSRDRTRVNTEAFFGQGTRLTVV.